This is a list of T cell receptor beta chains from one sample in a study of blood T cells in healthy people across ages. Each CDR3 protein is one row after TCRdb ran MiXCR on the 5' RACE reads. The sample has approximately 700,000 distinct CDR3 sequences, 32% seen once. The sequenced sample was blood. These receptor sequences come from a woman of 80 years or more in good health. Both conserved end residues are part of each CDR3. Each record gives: J gene, D gene, clone size, V gene, CDR3 DNA, CDR3 protein. The D gene is left open where the match is weak. Clone sizes are given selectively: once, few, many, or a class where the clone is expanded.

TRBJ2-1,.,few,TRBV11-2,TGTGCCAGCAACTGGGGATACGACAATGAGCAGTTCTTC,CASNWGYDNEQFF
TRBJ2-2,TRBD1,many,TRBV11-1,TGTGCCAGCAGCCTAGGACAGGACTCCACCGGGGAGCTGTTTTTT,CASSLGQDSTGELFF
TRBJ1-4,TRBD1,once,TRBV11-2,TGTGCCAGCAGCTTAGTAGGGACAGGGGCAACTAATGAAAAACTGTTTTTT,CASSLVGTGATNEKLFF
TRBJ1-6,.,many,TRBV7-2,TGTGCCAGCAGCTCCGGGACACCAGCCTCATCACCCCTCCACTTT,CASSSGTPASSPLHF
TRBJ2-6,TRBD2,many,TRBV27,TGTGCCAGCAGCCGCGAAGCGGGGTGGAGCTCTGGGGCCAACGTCCTGACTTTC,CASSREAGWSSGANVLTF
TRBJ2-1,.,many,TRBV29-1,TGCAGCGTTGACGGTCGGGGGCAGCGGGGCTTCTACAATGAGCAGTTCTTC,CSVDGRGQRGFYNEQFF
TRBJ1-5,TRBD1,many,TRBV10-3,TGTGCCATCAGTGAACGGGGACAGGGGTTAAATCAGCCCCAGCATTTT,CAISERGQGLNQPQHF
TRBJ2-3,.,many,TRBV29-1,TGCAGCGTTGAAACGGATGGTCTCACAGATACGCAGTATTTT,CSVETDGLTDTQYF
TRBJ2-5,.,many,TRBV20-1,TGCAGTGCTAGGGACGAGACCCAGTACTTC,CSARDETQYF
TRBJ1-2,.,many,TRBV2,TGTGCCAGCAGTGTGGGAGGGGGACCACGTTATGGCTACACCTTC,CASSVGGGPRYGYTF
TRBJ2-3,TRBD2,many,TRBV9,TGTGCCAGCAGCGTAGTAAGCGGGGGGGCGGATACGCAGTATTTT,CASSVVSGGADTQYF
TRBJ2-5,TRBD2,many,TRBV5-6,TGTGCCAGCAGCTTGGTTTGGGGGGGAGAGACCCAGTACTTC,CASSLVWGGETQYF
TRBJ2-4,.,.,TRBV5-1,TGCGCCAGCAGCTCCGGATTGGGTAAGGAGGGTGAGCAGTACTTC,CASSSGLGKEGEQYF
TRBJ1-2,TRBD1,many,TRBV4-3,TGCGCCAGCAGCCAAGAAGCGGCAGGGGGCATCTATGGCTACACCTTC,CASSQEAAGGIYGYTF
TRBJ1-1,.,.,TRBV25-1,TGTGCCAGCAGTGCAAGTCTGAACACTGAAGCTTTCTTT,CASSASLNTEAFF
TRBJ1-5,.,many,TRBV12-3/TRBV12-4,TGTGCCAGCAGCCTCGACATCCCTAATCAGCCCCAGCATTTT,CASSLDIPNQPQHF
TRBJ2-7,.,.,TRBV10-3,TGTGCCATCAGTGAGTCAGGGAGCAGACCCTCCTACGAGCAGTACTTC,CAISESGSRPSYEQYF
TRBJ2-7,.,.,TRBV10-3,TGTGCCATCAGTGAGTCGAGGGGTTACGAGCAGTACTTC,CAISESRGYEQYF
TRBJ1-1,.,few,TRBV12-3/TRBV12-4,TGTGCCAGCAGTCGGACAACGCCTGAAGCTTTCTTT,CASSRTTPEAFF
TRBJ1-4,.,.,TRBV27,TGTGCCAGCAGTTGGAGCCGGGGAACTAATGAAAGACTGTTTTTT,CASSWSRGTNERLFF
TRBJ1-1,.,many,TRBV12-3/TRBV12-4,TGTGCCAGCGGTTCCGAGAGGCAGCTAGGGGTAGGGGAAGCTTTCTTT,CASGSERQLGVGEAFF
TRBJ2-3,.,few,TRBV3-1,TGTGCCAGCAGCCGAACGACTCGCACAGATACGCAGTATTTT,CASSRTTRTDTQYF
TRBJ2-3,.,few,TRBV20-1,TGCATCCCTTGGGCCTTCGCGGACACAGATACGCAGTATTTT,CIPWAFADTDTQYF
TRBJ1-2,TRBD1,many,TRBV7-3,TGTGCCAGCAGCTTAACGGGGGACAGGGCGAGGAATGGCTACACCTTC,CASSLTGDRARNGYTF
TRBJ2-7,.,.,TRBV11-3,TGTGCCAGCAGCTTTGGTAAGGGCAGCTCCTACAATGAGCAGTACTTC,CASSFGKGSSYNEQYF
TRBJ1-1,TRBD1,many,TRBV5-1,TGCGCCAGCAGCTTGAGACAGGGAATGGACACTGAAGCTTTCTTT,CASSLRQGMDTEAFF